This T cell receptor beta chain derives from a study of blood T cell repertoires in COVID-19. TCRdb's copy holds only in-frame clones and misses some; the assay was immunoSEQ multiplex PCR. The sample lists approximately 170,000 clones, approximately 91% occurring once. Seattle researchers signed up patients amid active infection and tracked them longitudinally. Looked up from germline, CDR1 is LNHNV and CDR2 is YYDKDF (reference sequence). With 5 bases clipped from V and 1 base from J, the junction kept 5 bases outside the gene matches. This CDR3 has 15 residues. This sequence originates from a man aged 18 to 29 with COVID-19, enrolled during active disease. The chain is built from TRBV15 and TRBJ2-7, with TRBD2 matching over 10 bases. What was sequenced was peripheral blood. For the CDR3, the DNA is TGTGCCACCAGCTATAGGACTAGCGGATCCTACGAGCAGTACTTC. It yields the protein CATSYRTSGSYEQYF.